The 30 T cell receptor beta chains reported below all come from one sample, sequenced in a study of T-cell reconstitution after alpha-beta-depleted transplantation in children (dated by TCRdb to the mid-2010s). Preparation of the library involved PCR. Instrument used: Illumina HiSeq 2500. TCR libraries were prepared with molecular barcoding, using unique molecular identifiers to normalize TCRbeta repertoire quantification. TCRdb itself trimmed the public reads at Q25 with fastp, ran MiXCR and retained productive beta chains. Each entry merges the rows of one CDR3 protein and shows their most common DNA and genes. The sample profile shows about 580,000 distinct CDR3 sequences; 20% to 25% of them were found once. 13% to 15% of the sample lies in the top ten. The sample's treatment or condition label is to be understood as: allogeneic hematopoietic cell transplantation with graft depleted of TCRalphabeta T cells and CD19 B cells.

Sequenced here: PBMCs, mostly from graft donor cells, sampled 360 days after TCRalphabeta/CD19-depleted stem cell transplant. The source is a boy younger than two who had a stem cell transplant for acute myeloid leukemia, so the T cells may come from the graft donor.

This sequence joins TRBV7-9 and TRBJ2-4, with a weak D call TRBD1 (6 bases). The germline V and J ends were trimmed by 6 bases and 1 base, with 10 bases remaining between them. The CDR3 contains 14 residues. In germline, CDR1 is SEHNR, CDR2 FQNEAQ (reference sequence). CDR3 coding DNA: TGTGCCAGCAGGCCAACAGGGGCCAAAAACATTCAGTACTTC. Translated, it gives CASRPTGAKNIQYF.

This clonotype showed up just a few times. J is TRBJ2-1 and V is TRBV4-1; D call uncertain. Germline loops: CDR1 MGHRA, CDR2 YSYEKL. This CDR3 is 11 amino acids long. V lost 3 bases and J lost 9, with 6 bases in between. This chain's CDR3 is CASSQGTEQFF. The CDR3 DNA reads as TGCGCCAGCAGCCAGGGTACTGAGCAGTTCTTC.

This clonotype has ten or more counts. The chain employs TRBV5-1 and TRBJ2-7; possibly TRBD1 for D (5 bases). V shed 0 bases and J shed 1 base, with 8 bases lying between them. The germline gives CDR1 SGHRS, CDR2 YFSETQ. The CDR3 is made up of 14 amino acids. CDR3 loop: CASSLGPGSYEQYV. The CDR3 DNA reads TGCGCCAGCAGCTTGGGTCCAGGGTCCTACGAGCAGTACGTC.

The chain couples TRBV5-1 to TRBJ1-1; no firm D call. The CDR3 covers 16 residues. Germline-derived CDR1 and CDR2 are SGHRS and YFSETQ. V was clipped by 3 bases and J by 2 bases, with 17 bases between them. The CDR3 here is CASSYTSTRENTEAFF. In DNA form, the CDR3 reads TGCGCCAGCAGCTACACGTCAACTAGGGAAAACACTGAAGCTTTCTTT.

The chain recombines TRBV10-3 with TRBJ1-5; tentative D call: TRBD1 (5 bases). The ends were cut back, 6 bases at V and 1 base at J, with 13 bases in the middle. The germline gives CDR1 ENHRY, CDR2 SYGVKD. The CDR3 is made up of 15 amino acids. The CDR3 region has the DNA TGTGCCATCAGCGAAAGGGGCACGAGCAATCAGCCCCAGCATTTT. Residues: CAISERGTSNQPQHF.

This chain links TRBV7-9 with TRBJ1-2; D gene unclear. In germline, CDR1 is SEHNR, CDR2 FQNEAQ (reference sequence). The CDR3 length is 14 residues. Trimming pared 5 bases from V and 3 bases from J, leaving 13 bases between. CDR3 sequence (DNA): TGTGCCAGCAGCGGACTCGACACCCACTATGGCTACACCTTC. Encoded protein: CASSGLDTHYGYTF.

This clonotype was recorded a few times. The chain links TRBV27 to TRBJ2-7; D call uncertain. The CDR3 loop spans 13 amino acids. Deletions cut 3 bases from V and 3 bases from J, with 9 bases between. In germline, CDR1 is MNHEY, CDR2 SMNVEV (reference sequence). This chain's CDR3 is CASSFTDYYEQYV. The CDR3 DNA is TGTGCCAGCAGTTTTACAGATTACTACGAGCAGTACGTC.

This chain uses TRBV6-2 or TRBV6-3 with TRBJ2-1; D is tentatively TRBD1 or TRBD2 (5 bases each). Germline values: CDR1 MNHEY, CDR2 SVGEGT. V was trimmed by 9 bases and J by 2 bases, leaving 11 bases between them. CDR3 length: 13 residues. CDR3 sequence reads: CASVRGPYNEQFF. In DNA, the CDR3 is TGTGCCAGTGTACGGGGCCCCTACAATGAGCAGTTCTTC.

There are a few counts of this clonotype. This chain joins TRBV25-1 and TRBJ2-7; D is undetermined. With 3 bases removed from V and 4 bases from J, the gap between germline ends came to 7 bases. This CDR3 contains 12 residues. Germline V gives CDR1 MGHDK, CDR2 SYGVNS. This CDR3 reads CASSDGVYEQYF. CDR3 nucleotide sequence: TGTGCCAGCAGTGACGGAGTTTACGAGCAGTACTTC.

This chain links TRBV3-1 with TRBJ2-7; D remains unclear. The V end lost 1 base, the J end lost 3 bases, and 10 bases lay between the germline ends. This CDR3 has 14 amino acids. The germline V gene encodes CDR1 LGHDT and CDR2 YNNKEL (reference sequence). In DNA form, the CDR3 reads TGTGCCAGCAGCCAAGGAATAAGGGACTACGAGCAGTACTTC. This encodes CASSQGIRDYEQYF.

The sample holds many counts of this clonotype. The CDR3 coding sequence is TGTGCCAGCAGCGGACAGGGTGACTACGAGCAGTACTTC. Its translation is CASSGQGDYEQYF. The genes are TRBV12-3 or TRBV12-4 and TRBJ2-7, with 8 bases that match TRBD1. The CDR3 has 13 residues. The junction had 4 bases not matched to a gene; V was cut back by 6 bases and J by 3 bases.

As regards this clonotype: The germline gene is not matched at one end of the junction; a read error may be the cause. The V call is TRBV11-2, the J call TRBJ1-1, with 7 bases matching TRBD1. Germline CDR1 SGHAT, CDR2 FQNNGV. CDR3 length: 14 residues. CDR3 sequence (DNA): TGTGCCTGCAGCTTGGCGACAGGGCCGATCGAAGCTTTCTTT. Translated: CACSLATGPIEAFF.

This clonotype was observed a few times. This rearrangement joins TRBV20-1 to TRBJ2-5; 7 bases map to TRBD1. Losses at the gene ends were 3 bases for V and 2 bases for J; bases not matched to a gene: 3. CDR3 size: 13 residues. From germline, CDR1 is DFQATT and CDR2 SNEGSKA (reference sequence). CDR3 sequence: CSARDRLQETQYF. As DNA, the CDR3 is TGCAGTGCTAGGGACAGGTTACAAGAGACCCAGTACTTC.

This clonotype was seen at least ten times. V is TRBV28 and J is TRBJ1-1, with TRBD1 matching over 8 bases. J was trimmed by 1 base and V by 3 bases; bases with no gene match: 7. The CDR3 runs 16 residues. Germline loops: CDR1 MDHEN, CDR2 SYDVKM. The CDR3: CASSLGDRFGNTEAFF. DNA for the CDR3: TGTGCCAGCAGTTTGGGGGACAGGTTCGGGAACACTGAAGCTTTCTTT.

This clonotype was picked up a small number of times. The chain uses TRBV6-6 and TRBJ2-7; D might be TRBD1 (6 bases). V gave up 4 bases and J gave up 4 bases, with 11 bases separating them. Germline lookup yields CDR1 MNHNY and CDR2 SVGAGI (reference sequence). This CDR3 spans 13 amino acids. Written as DNA, the CDR3 is TGTGCCAGCAGTTTGGGGACACAATACGAGCAGTACGTC. Translating gives CASSLGTQYEQYV.

This clonotype occurred many times. The chain links TRBV29-1 to TRBJ2-3; tentatively, D is TRBD1 or TRBD2 (6 bases each). The CDR3 totals 14 residues. V was trimmed by 5 bases and J by 9 bases, leaving 21 bases between them. Germline values: CDR1 SQVTM, CDR2 ANQGSEA. CDR3 sequence (DNA): TGCAGCGTTCTTGGACAGTTCAGCGGGCGGACGCAGTATTTT. Translation: CSVLGQFSGRTQYF.

This clonotype has only a few counts. The rearrangement uses TRBV20-1 and TRBJ1-1; D call uncertain. CDR1 and CDR2 from the germline V gene are DFQATT and SNEGSKA (reference sequence). This CDR3 contains 12 residues. V was trimmed by 3 bases and J by 1 base, leaving 6 bases between them. Here the CDR3 reads CSASGWNTEAFF. CDR3 sequence (DNA): TGCAGTGCTAGTGGGTGGAACACTGAAGCTTTCTTT.

The chain has TRBV10-3 and TRBJ2-3; 7 bases align to TRBD1. In germline, CDR1 is ENHRY, CDR2 SYGVKD. CDR3 length: 14 amino acids. V shed 6 bases and J 6 bases; nucleotides not matched to a gene: 9. Written as DNA, the CDR3 is TGTGCCATCAGAGACCCGACAGGGTCCGATACGCAGTATTTT. Encoded protein: CAIRDPTGSDTQYF.

This clonotype was counted many times. The chain links TRBV15 to TRBJ2-3; D remains unclear. In germline, CDR1 is LNHNV, CDR2 YYDKDF (reference sequence). The ends were cut back, 0 bases at V and 6 bases at J, with 13 bases in the middle. This CDR3 is built from 15 residues. CDR3 sequence reads: CATSRDPFTLDTQYF. CDR3 bases: TGTGCCACCAGCAGAGATCCGTTCACCCTCGATACGCAGTATTTT.

This clonotype was seen repeatedly, ten times or more. The chain has TRBV20-1 and TRBJ2-3, with D possibly being TRBD2 (5 bases). CDR3 length equals 10 residues. CDR1 DFQATT and CDR2 SNEGSKA come from the germline V gene (reference sequence). V lost 1 base and J lost 10, with 6 bases in between. The CDR3 coding sequence is TGCAGTGCTAGAGGGCGGGCGCAGTATTTT. Its protein product is CSARGRAQYF.

V is TRBV7-2 and J is TRBJ2-7, with a weak D call TRBD1 (6 bases). CDR3 size: 15 residues. Trimming pared 1 base from V and 1 base from J, leaving 11 bases between. Germline assignment: CDR1 SGHTA and CDR2 FQGNSA. For the CDR3, the DNA is TGTGCCAGCAGCTTAGAGGTGGGGGCTTCCTACGAGCAGTACTTC. Protein sequence: CASSLEVGASYEQYF.

The CDR3 reads CASSLFIPRWDSASYEQYV. The CDR3 DNA sequence: TGTGCCAGCAGCTTGTTCATCCCCCGGTGGGACAGTGCTTCCTACGAGCAGTACGTC. V gene TRBV5-6 combines with J gene TRBJ2-7; TRBD1 matches 7 bases. Looked up from germline, CDR1 is SGHDT and CDR2 is YYEEEE. With V trimmed by 1 base and J by 1 base, 17 bases remained unmatched. The CDR3 is made up of 19 amino acids.

This clonotype has only a few counts. J is TRBJ2-7 and V is TRBV6-1; 9 bases are shared with TRBD1. Trimming removed 6 bases from V and 4 bases from J; junction bases left unmatched: 7. CDR1 is MNHNS, CDR2 SASEGT, per germline. The CDR3 consists of 14 residues. The CDR3 loop reads CASSRGTGFYEQYF. The CDR3 nucleotides are TGTGCCAGCAGCCGCGGGACAGGGTTTTACGAGCAGTACTTC.

V usage is TRBV20-1 and J usage is TRBJ1-2; 11 bases agree with TRBD1. The CDR3 contains 14 residues. V was pared by 6 bases and J by 4 bases, with 7 bases of the junction left unmatched. Germline CDR1 DFQATT, CDR2 SNEGSKA (reference sequence). The CDR3 nucleotides read TGCAGTGCACCTGGGACAGGGGGGAGCTATGGCTACACCTTC. This gives the protein CSAPGTGGSYGYTF.

The chain joins TRBV7-2 to TRBJ1-6; perhaps TRBD1 as D (6 bases). The CDR3 totals 16 residues. The germline V and J ends were trimmed by 4 bases and 8 bases, with 18 bases remaining between them. The germline gives CDR1 SGHTA, CDR2 FQGNSA. Here the CDR3 reads CASSSIVGGADSPLHF. CDR3 bases: TGTGCCAGCAGCTCCATCGTCGGGGGGGCGGATTCACCCCTCCACTTT.

The genes are TRBV3-1 and TRBJ2-7, with a weak D call TRBD1 (7 bases). CDR1 LGHDT and CDR2 YNNKEL come from the germline V gene (reference sequence). This CDR3 region has 15 residues. V gave up 6 bases and J gave up 3 bases, with 18 bases separating them. The CDR3 DNA is TGTGCCAGCAGACTAAGTCGGCAGGGGGGCTACGAGCAGTACTTC. Encoded protein: CASRLSRQGGYEQYF.

The rearrangement uses TRBV12-3 or TRBV12-4 and TRBJ2-3; tentative D call: TRBD2 (6 bases). The CDR3 consists of 14 residues. The V and J ends lost 7 bases and 5 bases respectively, with 16 bases between them. Here the CDR3 reads CASTPGRRGDTQYF. The CDR3 region has the DNA TGTGCCAGCACCCCAGGAAGGAGGGGAGATACGCAGTATTTT.

This clonotype occurred many times. This sequence joins TRBV20-1 and TRBJ2-3, with D possibly being TRBD1 or TRBD2 (5 bases each). V dropped 6 bases and J dropped 5 bases, with 15 bases sitting between them. The V gene's germline CDR1 is DFQATT and CDR2 SNEGSKA (reference sequence). The CDR3 loop spans 13 amino acids. CDR3 nucleotides: TGCAGTGCAACGACCCCTGGGGGAGATACGCAGTATTTT. Encoded protein: CSATTPGGDTQYF.

This clonotype has at least ten counts. The CDR3 reads CSVVGTQGPSTDTQYF. In DNA form, the CDR3 reads TGCAGCGTTGTTGGGACCCAGGGGCCTAGCACAGATACGCAGTATTTT. The rearrangement links TRBV29-1 to TRBJ2-3; D possibly corresponds to TRBD1 (6 bases). Trimming took 4 bases from V and 0 from J, leaving 17 bases between them. In germline, CDR1 is SQVTM, CDR2 ANQGSEA. The CDR3 has 16 amino acids.

This clonotype was observed a handful of times. The chain couples TRBV20-1 to TRBJ1-5, with D possibly being TRBD1 (6 bases). The CDR3 is 12 residues long. With 6 bases removed from V and 7 bases from J, the gap between germline ends came to 13 bases. Germline V gene data show CDR1 as DFQATT and CDR2 as SNEGSKA (reference sequence). CDR3 nucleotide sequence: TGCAGTGCCATACAGGGAAGGCAGCCCCAGCATTTT. It encodes CSAIQGRQPQHF.